The T cell receptor (beta chain) described here comes from a study of vaccination effects on CD4 cells after COVID-19. The assay was immunoSEQ multiplex PCR, and TCRdb's table has in-frame clones only and misses some. This table holds some 24,000 clones, about three quarters found once. The CDR3 spans 15 residues. Per the germline V gene, CDR1 is LGHNT and CDR2 is FRNRAP. Trimming left V 1 base short and J 1 base short, with 8 bases between. In the case of this clone: No antigen is known for it.

After expansion with viral peptide pools in the ViraFEST assay, antigen-specific CD4+ T cells were sequenced. Having been cultured for approximately ten days, the cells underwent CD4+ T cell isolation. The vaccine given was either BNT162b2 or mRNA-1273, in two doses. This TCR was recovered from a human donor who received a COVID-19 vaccine. The sample in question was CD4+ T cells from PBMCs cultured with HCoV-NL63 spike peptides, obtained after COVID-19 vaccination. The chain has TRBV12-5 and TRBJ2-1; D remains ambiguous. In nucleotides, the CDR3 is TGTGCTAGTGGTTTGGGCGTGTTGTCCTACAATGAGCAGTTCTTC. It codes for CASGLGVLSYNEQFF.